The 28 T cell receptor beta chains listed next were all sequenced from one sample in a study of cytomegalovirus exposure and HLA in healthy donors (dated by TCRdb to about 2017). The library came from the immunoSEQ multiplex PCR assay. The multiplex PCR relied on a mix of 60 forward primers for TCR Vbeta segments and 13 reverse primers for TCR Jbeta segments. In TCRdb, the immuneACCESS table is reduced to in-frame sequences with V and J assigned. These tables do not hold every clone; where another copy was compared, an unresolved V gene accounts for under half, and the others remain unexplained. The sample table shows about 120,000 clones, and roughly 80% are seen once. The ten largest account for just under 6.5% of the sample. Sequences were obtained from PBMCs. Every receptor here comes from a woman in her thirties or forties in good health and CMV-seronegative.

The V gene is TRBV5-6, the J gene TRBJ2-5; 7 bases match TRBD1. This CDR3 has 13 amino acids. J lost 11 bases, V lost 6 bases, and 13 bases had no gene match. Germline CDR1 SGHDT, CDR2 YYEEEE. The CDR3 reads CASNLQTGPEQYF. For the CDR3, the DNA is TGTGCCAGCAACCTCCAGACAGGGCCAGAGCAGTACTTC.

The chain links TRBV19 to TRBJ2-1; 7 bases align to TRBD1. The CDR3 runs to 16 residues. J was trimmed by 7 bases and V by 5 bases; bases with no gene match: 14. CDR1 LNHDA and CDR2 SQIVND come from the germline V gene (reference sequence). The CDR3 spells CASSLPFETGRNEQFF. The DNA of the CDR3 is TGTGCCAGTAGTTTACCGTTCGAGACAGGGAGAAATGAGCAGTTCTTC.

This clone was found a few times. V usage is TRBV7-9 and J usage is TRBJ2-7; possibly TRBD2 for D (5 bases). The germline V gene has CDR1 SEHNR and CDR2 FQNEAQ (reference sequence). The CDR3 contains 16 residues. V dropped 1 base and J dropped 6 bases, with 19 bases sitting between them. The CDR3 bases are TGTGCCAGCAGCTTAGGACGGGGTTGGCTAGCCGGCGAGCAGTACTTC. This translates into CASSLGRGWLAGEQYF.

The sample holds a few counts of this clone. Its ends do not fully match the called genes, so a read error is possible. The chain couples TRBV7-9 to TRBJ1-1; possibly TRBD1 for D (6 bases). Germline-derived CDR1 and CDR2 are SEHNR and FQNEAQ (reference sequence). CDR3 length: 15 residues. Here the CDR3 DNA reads TGTTCCAGCAGCTTATTGGGGGGGGGCAACACTGAAGCTTTCTTT. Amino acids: CSSSLLGGGNTEAFF. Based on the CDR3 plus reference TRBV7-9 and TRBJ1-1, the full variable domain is DTGVSQNPRHKITKRGQNVTFRCDPISEHNRLYWYRQTLGQGPEFLTYFQNEAQLEKSRLLSDRFSAERPKGSFSTLEIQRTEQGDSAMYLCSSSLLGGGNTEAFFGQGTRLTVV.

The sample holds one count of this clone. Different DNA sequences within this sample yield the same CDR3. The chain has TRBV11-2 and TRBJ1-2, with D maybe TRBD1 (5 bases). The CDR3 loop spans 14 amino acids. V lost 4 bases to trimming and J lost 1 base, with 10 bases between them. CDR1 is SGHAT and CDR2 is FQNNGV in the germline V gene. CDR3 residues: CASSSTGGNYGYTF. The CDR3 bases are TGTGCCAGCAGCTCCACCGGGGGTAACTATGGCTACACCTTC.

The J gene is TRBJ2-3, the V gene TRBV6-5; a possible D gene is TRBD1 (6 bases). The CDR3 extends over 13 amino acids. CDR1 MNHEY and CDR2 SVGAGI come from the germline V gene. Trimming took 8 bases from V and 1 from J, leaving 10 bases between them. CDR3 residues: CASQAGGTDTQYF. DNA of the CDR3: TGTGCCAGCCAAGCAGGGGGCACAGATACGCAGTATTTT.

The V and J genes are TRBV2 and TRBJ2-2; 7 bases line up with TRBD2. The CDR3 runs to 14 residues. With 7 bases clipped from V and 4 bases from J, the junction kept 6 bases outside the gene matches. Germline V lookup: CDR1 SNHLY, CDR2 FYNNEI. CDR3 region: CASTGGRGTGELFF. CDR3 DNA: TGTGCCAGCACGGGAGGACGGGGCACCGGGGAGCTGTTTTTT.

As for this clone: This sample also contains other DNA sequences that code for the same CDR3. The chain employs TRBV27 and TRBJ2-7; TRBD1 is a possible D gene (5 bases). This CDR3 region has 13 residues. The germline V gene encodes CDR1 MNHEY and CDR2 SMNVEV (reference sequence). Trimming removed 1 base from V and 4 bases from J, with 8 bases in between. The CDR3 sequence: CASSLWAGYEQYF. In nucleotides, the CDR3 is TGTGCCAGCAGTTTATGGGCAGGGTACGAGCAGTACTTC.

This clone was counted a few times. The CDR3 region is CASSSILSSYEQYF. CDR3 DNA sequence: TGTGCCAGCAGCTCGATACTGAGCTCCTACGAGCAGTACTTC. The chain employs TRBV5-4 and TRBJ2-7; D call uncertain. V was clipped by 3 bases and J by 0 bases, with 10 bases between them. Germline V gene data show CDR1 as SGHNT and CDR2 as YYREEE (reference sequence). This CDR3 is built from 14 residues.

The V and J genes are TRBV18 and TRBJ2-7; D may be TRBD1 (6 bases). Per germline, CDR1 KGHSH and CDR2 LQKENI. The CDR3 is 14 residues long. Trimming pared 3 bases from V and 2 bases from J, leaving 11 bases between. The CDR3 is CASSPGQVTYEQYF. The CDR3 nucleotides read TGTGCCAGCTCACCGGGACAAGTTACCTACGAGCAGTACTTC.

CDR3 protein: CASSAGPREQYF. The CDR3, as DNA: TGTGCCAGCTCAGCGGGGCCTCGCGAGCAGTACTTC. The J gene is TRBJ2-5, the V gene TRBV18; TRBD2 might be the D (6 bases). The assigned J gene may be wrong: the sequence end matches TRBJ2-7 better. The germline V gene encodes CDR1 KGHSH and CDR2 LQKENI. The CDR3 is 12 amino acids.

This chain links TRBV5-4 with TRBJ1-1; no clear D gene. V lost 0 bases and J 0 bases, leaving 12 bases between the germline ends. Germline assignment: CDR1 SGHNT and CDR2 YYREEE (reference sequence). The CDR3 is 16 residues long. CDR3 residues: CASSLDQTTMNTEAFF. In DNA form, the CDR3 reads TGTGCCAGCAGCTTGGATCAGACGACAATGAACACTGAAGCTTTCTTT.

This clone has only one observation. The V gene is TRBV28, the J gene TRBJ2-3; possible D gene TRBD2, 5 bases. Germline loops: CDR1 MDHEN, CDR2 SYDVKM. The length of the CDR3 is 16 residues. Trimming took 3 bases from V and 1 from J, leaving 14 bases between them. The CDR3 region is CASSLFLRGGTDTQYF. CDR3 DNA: TGTGCCAGCAGTTTGTTTCTACGGGGTGGCACAGATACGCAGTATTTT.

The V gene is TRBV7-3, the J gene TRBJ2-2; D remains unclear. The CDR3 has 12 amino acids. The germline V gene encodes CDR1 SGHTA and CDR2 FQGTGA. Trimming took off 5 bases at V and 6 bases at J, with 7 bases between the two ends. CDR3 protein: CASSPKPGELFF. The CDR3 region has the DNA TGTGCCAGCAGCCCAAAGCCCGGGGAGCTGTTTTTT. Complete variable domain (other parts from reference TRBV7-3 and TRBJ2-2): GAGVSQTPSNKVTEKGKYVELRCDPISGHTALYWYRQSLGQGPEFLIYFQGTGAADDSGLPNDRFFAVRPEGSVSTLKIQRTERGDSAVYLCASSPKPGELFFGEGSRLTVL.

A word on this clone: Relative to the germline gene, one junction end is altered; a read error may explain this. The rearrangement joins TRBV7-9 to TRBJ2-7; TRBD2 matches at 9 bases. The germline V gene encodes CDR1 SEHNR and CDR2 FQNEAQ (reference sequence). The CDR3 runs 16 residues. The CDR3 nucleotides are TGTTCCAGCAGCTTTTCCACTAGCGGGTACTCCTACGAGCAGTACTTC. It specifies CSSSFSTSGYSYEQYF.

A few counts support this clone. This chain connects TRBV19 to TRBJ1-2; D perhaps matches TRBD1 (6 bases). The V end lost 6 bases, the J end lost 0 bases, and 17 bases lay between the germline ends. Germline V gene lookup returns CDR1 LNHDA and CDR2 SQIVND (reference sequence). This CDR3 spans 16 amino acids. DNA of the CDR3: TGTGCCAGTAGCTTACGAGGACAGACTTCTAACTATGGCTACACCTTC. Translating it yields CASSLRGQTSNYGYTF.

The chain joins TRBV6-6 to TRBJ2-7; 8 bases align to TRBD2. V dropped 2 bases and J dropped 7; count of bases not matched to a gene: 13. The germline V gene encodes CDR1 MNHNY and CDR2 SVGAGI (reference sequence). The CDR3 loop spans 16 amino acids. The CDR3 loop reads CASSYTGGPKGEEQYF. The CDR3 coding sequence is TGTGCCAGCAGTTACACGGGAGGGCCAAAGGGCGAAGAGCAGTACTTC.

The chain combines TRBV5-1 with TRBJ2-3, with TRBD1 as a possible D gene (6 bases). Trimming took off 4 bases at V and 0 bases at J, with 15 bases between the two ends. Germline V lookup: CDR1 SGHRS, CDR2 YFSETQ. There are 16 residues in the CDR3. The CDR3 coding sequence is TGCGCCAGCAGCACAGGGTCGTCGAGTAGCACAGATACGCAGTATTTT. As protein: CASSTGSSSSTDTQYF.

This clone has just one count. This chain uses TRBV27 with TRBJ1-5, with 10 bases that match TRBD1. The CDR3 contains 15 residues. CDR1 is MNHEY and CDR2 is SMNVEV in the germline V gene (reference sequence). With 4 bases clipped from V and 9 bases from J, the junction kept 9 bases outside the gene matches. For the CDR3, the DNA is TGTGCCAGCAGTTCCTCCCGGACAGGGGGTCTGCCCCAGCATTTT. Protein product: CASSSSRTGGLPQHF.

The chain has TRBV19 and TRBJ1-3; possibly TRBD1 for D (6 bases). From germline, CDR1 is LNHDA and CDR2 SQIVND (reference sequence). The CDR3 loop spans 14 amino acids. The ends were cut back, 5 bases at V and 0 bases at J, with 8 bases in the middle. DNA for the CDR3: TGTGCCAGTAGTTTCAGGGGCTCTGGAAACACCATATATTTT. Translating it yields CASSFRGSGNTIYF.

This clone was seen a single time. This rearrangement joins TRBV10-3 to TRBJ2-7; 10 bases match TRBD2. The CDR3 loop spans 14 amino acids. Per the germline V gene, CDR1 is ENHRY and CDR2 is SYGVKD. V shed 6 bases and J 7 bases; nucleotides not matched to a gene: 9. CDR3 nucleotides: TGTGCCATCAGCTCGACAGGACTAGCGGAGGAGCAGTACTTC. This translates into CAISSTGLAEEQYF.

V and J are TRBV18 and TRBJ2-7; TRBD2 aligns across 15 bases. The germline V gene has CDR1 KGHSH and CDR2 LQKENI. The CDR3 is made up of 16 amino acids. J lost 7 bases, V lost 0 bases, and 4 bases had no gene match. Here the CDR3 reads CASSPPGLAGGNEQYF. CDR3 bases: TGTGCCAGCTCACCACCGGGACTAGCGGGAGGAAATGAGCAGTACTTC. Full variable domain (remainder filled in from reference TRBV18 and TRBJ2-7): NAGVMQNPRHLVRRRGQEARLRCSPMKGHSHVYWYRQLPEEGLKFMVYLQKENIIDESGMPKERFSAEFPKEGPSILRIQQVVRGDSAAYFCASSPPGLAGGNEQYFGPGTRLTVT.

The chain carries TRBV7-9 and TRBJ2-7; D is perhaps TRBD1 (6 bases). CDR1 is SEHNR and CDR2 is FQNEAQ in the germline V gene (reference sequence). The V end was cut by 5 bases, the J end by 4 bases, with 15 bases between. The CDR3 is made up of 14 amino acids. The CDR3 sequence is CASSPRQVRYEQYF. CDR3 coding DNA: TGTGCCAGCAGCCCCCGACAGGTTAGGTACGAGCAGTACTTC.

The chain's CDR3 is CASHLTGANEKLFF. The CDR3 DNA reads as TGTGCCAGCCATTTGACCGGGGCTAATGAAAAACTGTTTTTT. This chain connects TRBV6-5 to TRBJ1-4; D not certain. CDR1 is MNHEY and CDR2 is SVGAGI in the germline V gene. This CDR3 is built from 14 residues. Trimming cost V 8 bases and J 3 bases, with 13 bases left between them.

CDR3 protein: CASSYDSLSGNTIYF. The CDR3 DNA follows: TGTGCCAGCAGTTACGACAGTCTCTCTGGAAACACCATATATTTT. This chain links TRBV6-5 with TRBJ1-3, with D perhaps matching TRBD1 (5 bases). Germline V gene sequence: CDR1 MNHEY, CDR2 SVGAGI. The V gene lost 2 bases and the J gene lost 0 bases, with 8 bases spanning the gap. There are 15 residues in the CDR3.

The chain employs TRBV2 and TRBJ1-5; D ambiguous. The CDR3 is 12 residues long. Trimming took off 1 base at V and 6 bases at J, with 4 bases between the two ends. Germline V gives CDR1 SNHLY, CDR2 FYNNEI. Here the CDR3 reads CASSEVGQPQHF. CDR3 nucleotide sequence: TGTGCCAGCAGTGAAGTCGGTCAGCCCCAGCATTTT.

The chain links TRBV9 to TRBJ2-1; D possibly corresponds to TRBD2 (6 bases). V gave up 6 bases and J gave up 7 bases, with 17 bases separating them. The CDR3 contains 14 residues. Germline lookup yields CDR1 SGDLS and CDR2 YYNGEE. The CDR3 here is CASNRELGYNEQFF. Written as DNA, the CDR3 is TGTGCCAGCAACCGGGAGTTGGGGTATAATGAGCAGTTCTTC.

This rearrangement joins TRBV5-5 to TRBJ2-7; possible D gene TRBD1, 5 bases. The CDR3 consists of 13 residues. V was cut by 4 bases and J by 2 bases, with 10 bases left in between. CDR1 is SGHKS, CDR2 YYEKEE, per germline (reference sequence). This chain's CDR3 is CASSRQRAYEQYF. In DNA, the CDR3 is TGTGCCAGCAGCCGACAGCGAGCCTACGAGCAGTACTTC.